These 10 T cell receptor beta chains came from one sample sequenced in a study of OX40 agonist ivuxolimab in advanced cancers. Generated by immunoSEQ multiplex PCR, the TCRdb table keeps only in-frame clones and is missing some. The sample records tens of thousands of clones, around 84% being singletons. The material sequenced was CD4+ or CD8+ T cells sorted from blood, taken in a trial of the OX40 agonist ivuxolimab. The origin of the receptors is an adult with an advanced solid tumor such as melanoma, head and neck, liver or kidney cancer.

The chain is built from TRBV5-1 and TRBJ2-7; 8 nucleotides agree with TRBD1. CDR3 length: 18 residues. With 4 bases clipped from V and 2 bases from J, the junction kept 17 bases outside the gene matches. Per the germline V gene, CDR1 is SGHRS and CDR2 is YFSETQ. The CDR3: CASSQGTGGMSSAYEQYF. CDR3 nucleotide sequence: TGCGCCAGCAGCCAGGGGACAGGAGGGATGAGTTCGGCCTACGAGCAGTACTTC.

CDR3 region: CASSVGLDRVEQFF. Written as DNA, the CDR3 is TGTGCCAGCAGCGTAGGACTCGACAGGGTGGAGCAGTTCTTC. The rearrangement joins TRBV9 to TRBJ2-1; 7 bases align to TRBD1. This CDR3 contains 14 residues. Per germline, CDR1 SGDLS and CDR2 YYNGEE. The junction had 7 bases not matched to a gene; V was cut back by 0 bases and J by 10 bases.

V is TRBV6-5 and J is TRBJ1-4; no firm D call. The ends were cut back, 2 bases at V and 3 bases at J, with 13 bases in the middle. The germline gives CDR1 MNHEY, CDR2 SVGAGI. The CDR3 length is 16 residues. This chain's CDR3 is CASSYGWRGPNEKLFF. CDR3 coding DNA: TGTGCCAGCAGTTACGGCTGGAGAGGGCCTAATGAAAAACTGTTTTTT.

The rearrangement joins TRBV30 to TRBJ1-4; a weak D match, TRBD1 (6 bases). Trimming left V 4 bases short and J 6 bases short, with 15 bases between. The CDR3 length is 14 residues. Looked up from germline, CDR1 is GTSNPN and CDR2 is SVGIG (reference sequence). Here the CDR3 reads CAWTLGAGDEKLFF. CDR3 bases: TGTGCCTGGACCTTGGGGGCCGGGGATGAAAAACTGTTTTTT.

The chain combines TRBV27 with TRBJ2-1; D might be TRBD1 or TRBD2, each matching 5 bases. Germline CDR1 is MNHEY and CDR2 is SMNVEV (reference sequence). The CDR3 covers 18 residues. Deletions cut 5 bases from V and 4 bases from J, with 24 bases between. CDR3 nucleotides: TGTGCCAGCAGTACCCTCGGGACCCAAAAATCCGATTACAATGAGCAGTTCTTC. As protein: CASSTLGTQKSDYNEQFF.

The chain recombines TRBV30 with TRBJ2-2; the D gene is possibly TRBD1 (5 bases). Trimming shortened V by 2 bases and J by 4 bases, and 11 bases separated the two germline ends. CDR1 is GTSNPN, CDR2 SVGIG, per germline (reference sequence). The CDR3 is made up of 14 amino acids. This CDR3 is CAWSSQGVTGELFF. The CDR3 DNA is TGTGCCTGGAGTTCTCAAGGGGTCACCGGGGAGCTGTTTTTT.

This rearrangement joins TRBV2 to TRBJ2-5, with a weak D call TRBD1 (5 bases). CDR1 and CDR2 (germline): SNHLY, FYNNEI. The CDR3 consists of 14 residues. Trimming cost V 5 bases and J 1 base, with 11 bases left between them. CDR3 DNA sequence: TGTGCCAGCAGTCCCACAGGAGTCCAAGAGACCCAGTACTTC. It codes for CASSPTGVQETQYF. The full variable domain, its missing parts supplied by reference TRBV2 and TRBJ2-5, is EPEVTQTPSHQVTQMGQEVILRCVPISNHLYFYWYRQILGQKVEFLVSFYNNEISEKSEIFDDQFSVERPDGSNFTLKIRSTKLEDSAMYFCASSPTGVQETQYFGPGTRLLVL.

The chain's CDR3 is CASSRDRNEKLFF. The CDR3, as DNA: TGTGCCAGCAGCCGGGACAGAAATGAAAAACTGTTTTTT. The V and J genes are TRBV7-2 and TRBJ1-4; 7 bases are a match to TRBD1. Germline CDR1 and CDR2: SGHTA and FQGNSA. The CDR3 length is 13 residues. V dropped 5 bases and J dropped 5; count of bases not matched to a gene: 2. Full variable domain (remainder filled in from reference TRBV7-2 and TRBJ1-4): GAGVSQSPSNKVTEKGKDVELRCDPISGHTALYWYRQSLGQGLEFLIYFQGNSAPDKSGLPSDRFSAERTGGSVSTLTIQRTQQEDSAVYLCASSRDRNEKLFFGSGTQLSVL.

This clone has just a few counts. The chain couples TRBV6-5 to TRBJ1-1; D is unclear. V was shortened by 0 bases and J by 8 bases, with 16 bases between the two germline ends. Germline CDR1 is MNHEY and CDR2 is SVGAGI. The CDR3 totals 15 residues. The CDR3: CASSYSVNQAFEAFF. The CDR3 DNA reads as TGTGCCAGCAGTTACTCGGTGAATCAGGCTTTCGAAGCTTTCTTT.

The gene calls are TRBV7-6 and TRBJ1-1; perhaps TRBD1 as D (5 bases). CDR1 SGHVS and CDR2 FNYEAQ come from the germline V gene. The ends were cut back, 1 base at V and 2 bases at J, with 17 bases in the middle. The CDR3 contains 17 residues. CDR3 region: CASSLGIVRGVNTEAFF. The CDR3 DNA is TGTGCCAGCAGCTTAGGGATTGTCCGGGGGGTCAACACTGAAGCTTTCTTT.